Sequencing of this T cell receptor beta chain was carried out in a study of OX40 agonist ivuxolimab in advanced cancers. Study details: Enrolled patients in dose escalation had cancers that were hepatocellular carcinoma, melanoma, renal cell or head and neck cancer. One hepatocellular carcinoma and a couple of cutaneous melanoma patients partially responded.

The germline CDR1 and CDR2 sequences are MDHEN and SYDVKM. The CDR3 contains 14 residues. Unmatched junction bases numbered 9, after V lost 7 bases and J lost 10 bases. This clone appeared a single time. Its antigen is unknown. Blood was sampled at baseline, cycle 4 day 1, and cycle 7 day 1. The study's findings and limits: Which antigen the expanded peripheral T cells recognized is unknown.

The table came from immunoSEQ multiplex PCR; TCRdb's copy has only in-frame clones and leaves some out. The sample has 50,000 to 70,000 clones; roughly nine tenths are singletons. This receptor was taken from an adult with an advanced solid tumor such as melanoma, head and neck, liver or kidney cancer. Source: CD4+ or CD8+ T cells sorted from blood, taken in a trial of the OX40 agonist ivuxolimab. The J gene is TRBJ2-1, the V gene TRBV28; 11 bases fit TRBD2. The CDR3 loop reads CASIIAGGPREQFF. For the CDR3, the DNA is TGTGCCAGCATTATAGCGGGAGGGCCGCGGGAGCAGTTCTTC.